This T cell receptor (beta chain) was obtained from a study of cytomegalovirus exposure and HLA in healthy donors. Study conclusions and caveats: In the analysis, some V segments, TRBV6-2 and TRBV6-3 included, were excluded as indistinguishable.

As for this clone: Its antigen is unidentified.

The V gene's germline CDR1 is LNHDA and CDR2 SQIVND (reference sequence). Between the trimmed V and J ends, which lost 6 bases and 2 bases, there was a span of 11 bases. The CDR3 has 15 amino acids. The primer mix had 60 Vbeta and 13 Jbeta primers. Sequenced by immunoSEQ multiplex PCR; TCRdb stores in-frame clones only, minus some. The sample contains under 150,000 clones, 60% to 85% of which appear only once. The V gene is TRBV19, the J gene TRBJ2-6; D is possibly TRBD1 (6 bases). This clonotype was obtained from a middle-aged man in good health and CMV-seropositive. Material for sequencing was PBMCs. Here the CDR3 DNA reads TGTGCCAGTAGGGTCCAGGGGACTGGGGCCAACGTCCTGACTTTC. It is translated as CASRVQGTGANVLTF.